The 18 T cell receptor beta chains reported below all come from one sample, sequenced in a study of cytomegalovirus exposure and HLA in healthy donors. Use of 60 Vbeta and 13 Jbeta primers characterized the PCR. Here immunoSEQ multiplex PCR was the method, and the copy in TCRdb shows in-frame clones only, minus some. This table holds roughly 120,000 clones. The sample consisted of PBMCs. The source is a man aged 18 to 30 in good health and CMV-seronegative.

The J gene is TRBJ1-4, the V gene TRBV7-9, with D maybe TRBD1 (5 bases). CDR3 size: 17 residues. The germline gives CDR1 SEHNR, CDR2 FQNEAQ (reference sequence). V lost 3 bases, J lost 0 bases, and 14 bases lay in between. The CDR3 loop is CASSFSGTGATNEKLFF. The CDR3 DNA reads as TGTGCCAGCAGCTTCTCAGGGACGGGGGCAACTAATGAAAAACTGTTTTTT.

V gene TRBV10-3 combines with J gene TRBJ1-1; D might be TRBD1 (6 bases). CDR3 length: 14 residues. V gave up 3 bases and J gave up 5 bases, with 13 bases separating them. Germline loops: CDR1 ENHRY, CDR2 SYGVKD. CDR3 sequence reads: CAISEGRQATEAFF. The CDR3 bases are TGTGCCATCAGTGAAGGGCGACAGGCGACTGAAGCTTTCTTT.

The chain combines TRBV4-2 with TRBJ2-5; 8 bases line up with TRBD2. CDR1 is LGHNA, CDR2 YNFKEQ, per germline. The CDR3 spans 19 residues. The ends lost 0 bases at V and 5 bases at J; junction bases unmatched: 17. The CDR3 sequence: CASSQDRTGTAGATETQYF. CDR3 nucleotides: TGTGCCAGCAGCCAAGATAGAACGGGAACAGCGGGGGCCACGGAGACCCAGTACTTC.

This chain connects TRBV7-9 to TRBJ1-1, with TRBD1 identical over 7 bases. There are 17 residues in the CDR3. With 0 bases clipped from V and 3 bases from J, the junction kept 10 bases outside the gene matches. Per germline, CDR1 SEHNR and CDR2 FQNEAQ (reference sequence). Written as DNA, the CDR3 is TGTGCCAGCAGCTTAGCGCCGGGAGGGGGCTGGCACACTGAAGCTTTCTTT. Translating it yields CASSLAPGGGWHTEAFF. Full variable domain (remainder filled in from reference TRBV7-9 and TRBJ1-1): DTGVSQNPRHKITKRGQNVTFRCDPISEHNRLYWYRQTLGQGPEFLTYFQNEAQLEKSRLLSDRFSAERPKGSFSTLEIQRTEQGDSAMYLCASSLAPGGGWHTEAFFGQGTRLTVV.

The DNA of the CDR3 is TGTGCCAGCAGTTTATCGGGACAGGGCGATAATCGTGGGGCCAACGTCCTGACTTTC. Protein: CASSLSGQGDNRGANVLTF. This rearrangement joins TRBV27 to TRBJ2-6, with 9 bases that match TRBD1. Trimming removed 0 bases from V and 3 bases from J; junction bases left unmatched: 9. The germline CDR1 and CDR2 sequences are MNHEY and SMNVEV (reference sequence). The CDR3 has 19 amino acids.

The chain couples TRBV11-2 to TRBJ1-2, with D tentatively TRBD1 (5 bases). CDR1 and CDR2 from the germline V gene are SGHAT and FQNNGV. Trimming took off 1 base at V and 8 bases at J, with 14 bases between the two ends. This CDR3 is 14 amino acids long. The CDR3 region has the DNA TGTGCCAGCAGCTTAGTGTCGGGGACTCAGGGCTACACCTTC. Translated, it gives CASSLVSGTQGYTF.

The chain combines TRBV7-9 with TRBJ1-5; perhaps TRBD1 as D (6 bases). The CDR3 length is 14 residues. The germline V and J ends were trimmed by 6 bases and 3 bases, with 12 bases remaining between them. The germline gives CDR1 SEHNR, CDR2 FQNEAQ (reference sequence). CDR3 region: CASSRGGLNQPQHF. The CDR3 nucleotides are TGTGCCAGCAGTCGCGGGGGGCTCAATCAGCCCCAGCATTTT.

This chain joins TRBV28 and TRBJ2-7; 11 positions match TRBD1. J was trimmed by 2 bases and V by 2 bases; bases with no gene match: 5. Germline values: CDR1 MDHEN, CDR2 SYDVKM. The CDR3 length is 16 residues. In DNA, the CDR3 is TGTGCCAGCAGTTTAGGGACAGGGGGTTCCCCCTACGAGCAGTACTTC. It encodes CASSLGTGGSPYEQYF.

V gene TRBV6-5 combines with J gene TRBJ1-2, with TRBD1 matching over 7 bases. V was clipped by 7 bases and J by 4 bases; unmatched bases: 6. Germline CDR1 and CDR2: MNHEY and SVGAGI. The CDR3 has 13 amino acids. CDR3 region: CASTRDSFYGYTF. DNA for the CDR3: TGTGCCAGCACACGGGACAGCTTCTATGGCTACACCTTC.

The genes are TRBV19 and TRBJ1-5, with D maybe TRBD1 (6 bases). CDR1 is LNHDA and CDR2 is SQIVND in the germline V gene (reference sequence). Trimming removed 3 bases from V and 0 bases from J, with 15 bases in between. The CDR3 spans 17 residues. The DNA for the CDR3 is TGTGCCAGTAGTATGTACAGGGCCAAATATAGCAATCAGCCCCAGCATTTT. Translation: CASSMYRAKYSNQPQHF.

The V and J genes are TRBV28 and TRBJ2-5; 12 bases align to TRBD2. Germline V CDR1 and CDR2: MDHEN, SYDVKM. The V and J ends lost 6 bases and 4 bases, in that order; junction bases with no gene match: 18. The CDR3 consists of 19 residues. The CDR3: CASSHGPPLAGGAPETQYF. The CDR3 DNA follows: TGTGCCAGCAGCCATGGGCCTCCTCTAGCGGGAGGGGCCCCAGAGACCCAGTACTTC. The full variable domain, in which reference TRBV28 and TRBJ2-5 provide the parts outside the CDR3, is DVKVTQSSRYLVKRTGEKVFLECVQDMDHENMFWYRQDPGLGLRLIYFSYDVKMKEKGDIPEGYSVSREKKERFSLILESASTNQTSMYLCASSHGPPLAGGAPETQYFGPGTRLLVL.

The chain employs TRBV9 and TRBJ1-5, with D hard to call. Trimming took 0 bases from V and 4 from J, leaving 11 bases between them. Germline V gives CDR1 SGDLS, CDR2 YYNGEE. The CDR3 is made up of 15 amino acids. The CDR3 nucleotides read TGTGCCAGCAGCGTAGGTGACGCGGGGAATCAGCCCCAGCATTTT. Amino acids: CASSVGDAGNQPQHF.

The V and J genes are TRBV4-1 and TRBJ2-5, with D tentatively TRBD2 (5 bases). The end of the DNA aligns better with TRBJ2-7, so the J call may be wrong. Germline CDR1 MGHRA, CDR2 YSYEKL. The CDR3 has 14 amino acids. CDR3 bases: TGCGCCAGCAGTATAGATAGCGAGAACTACGAGCAGTACTTC. Translated, it gives CASSIDSENYEQYF.

The chain couples TRBV11-2 to TRBJ2-7; D uncertain. V lost 1 base, J lost 6 bases, and 7 bases lay in between. Germline CDR1 reads SGHAT; CDR2 reads FQNNGV. This CDR3 spans 12 amino acids. The CDR3 loop is CASSLGWAEQYF. CDR3 nucleotide sequence: TGTGCCAGCAGCTTAGGGTGGGCCGAGCAGTACTTC.

The V and J genes are TRBV5-1 and TRBJ2-1, with TRBD2 identical over 13 bases. Germline V gives CDR1 SGHRS, CDR2 YFSETQ. The CDR3 spans 16 residues. V was pared by 0 bases and J by 6 bases, with 3 bases of the junction left unmatched. The CDR3 sequence is CASSLVTSGGANEQFF. The CDR3 DNA reads as TGCGCCAGCAGCTTGGTTACTAGCGGGGGGGCCAATGAGCAGTTCTTC.

This chain uses TRBV12-5 with TRBJ1-2; D not resolved. Trimming took 7 bases from V and 1 from J, leaving 10 bases between them. Germline V gene sequence: CDR1 LGHNT, CDR2 FRNRAP. The CDR3 is 13 amino acids. The CDR3 loop is CASATVLNYGYTF. DNA of the CDR3: TGTGCTAGTGCAACGGTGCTTAACTATGGCTACACCTTC.

This chain uses TRBV6-6 with TRBJ1-1; the D is unclear. The CDR3 sequence is 13 residues long. Trimming took off 5 bases at V and 6 bases at J, with 13 bases between the two ends. CDR1 and CDR2 (germline): MNHNY, SVGAGI (reference sequence). CDR3 in DNA: TGTGCCAGCAGTCTGTCTGCGGGTGCTGAAGCTTTCTTT. Encoded protein: CASSLSAGAEAFF.

The rearrangement joins TRBV6-4 to TRBJ2-3; 7 bases map to TRBD1. This CDR3 contains 21 residues. V shed 2 bases and J 0 bases; nucleotides not matched to a gene: 20. Germline-derived CDR1 and CDR2 are MRHNA and SNTAGT. The CDR3 coding sequence is TGTGCCAGCAGTGACCCGGACAGGAAGCAGGTAGCTCTATCCAGCACAGATACGCAGTATTTT. Translated: CASSDPDRKQVALSSTDTQYF.